These 6 T cell receptor beta chains share one sample of origin, sequenced in a study of spatial heterogeneity in lung cancer. Regarding time point: sample taken at primary tumor resection. The antigens these receptors bind are not known. Findings and caveats of the study: Tracking of tumor mutation counts was seen in expanded intratumoral alpha and beta TCR counts.

TCRdb used MiXCR to reprocess the 5' RACE reads, holding one entry per CDR3 protein. The sample carries about 14,000 distinct CDR3 sequences, 2.5% to 3.5% recorded once. The sequenced sample was lung tumor tissue, obtained at surgery. The source of these receptors is a male donor with early-stage non-small cell lung cancer.

Many counts were recorded for this clonotype. This chain connects TRBV14 to TRBJ2-7; D unclear. Germline-derived CDR1 and CDR2 are SGHDN and FVKESK. The V and J ends lost 3 bases and 1 base respectively, with 7 bases between them. The CDR3 runs to 13 residues. The CDR3 loop is CASSHYSSYEQYF. CDR3 bases: TGTGCCAGCAGCCACTACAGTTCCTACGAGCAGTACTTC.

The chain combines TRBV27 with TRBJ2-7; TRBD2 agrees at 8 bases. CDR3 length: 13 residues. Germline assignment: CDR1 MNHEY and CDR2 SMNVEV (reference sequence). V dropped 6 bases and J dropped 4; count of bases not matched to a gene: 5. In DNA, the CDR3 is TGTGCCAGCAGACAGGGCGGGGGGTACGAGCAGTACTTC. It specifies CASRQGGGYEQYF.

Many counts were recorded for this clonotype. The chain recombines TRBV28 with TRBJ2-7, with D unclear. CDR1 is MDHEN, CDR2 SYDVKM, per germline. This CDR3 has 13 residues. Trimming took 2 bases from V and 6 from J, leaving 11 bases between them. CDR3 sequence (DNA): TGTGCCAGCAGTTTAGGCCAGGCCGCCGAGCAGTACTTC. It translates to CASSLGQAAEQYF.

This clonotype was recorded a few times. The CDR3 sequence: CASNFGPYTEAFF. CDR3 DNA sequence: TGTGCCAGCAATTTCGGACCCTACACTGAAGCTTTCTTT. The rearrangement links TRBV12-3 or TRBV12-4 to TRBJ1-1; D gene uncertain. The CDR3 is made up of 13 amino acids. V lost 7 bases, J lost 3 bases, and 12 bases lay in between.

The table lists this clonotype with many counts. V usage is TRBV28 and J usage is TRBJ2-2, with TRBD2 matching 7 bases. CDR3 size: 14 residues. Unmatched junction bases numbered 5, after V lost 4 bases and J lost 6 bases. Germline V lookup: CDR1 MDHEN, CDR2 SYDVKM. The CDR3 reads CASSSGGIAGELFF. The CDR3 bases are TGTGCCAGCAGTTCGGGGGGAATAGCCGGGGAGCTGTTTTTT.

This clonotype was observed many times. This chain uses TRBV5-1 with TRBJ2-5, with a tentative D call TRBD2 (5 bases). Germline V gene sequence: CDR1 SGHRS, CDR2 YFSETQ. With 3 bases removed from V and 0 bases from J, the gap between germline ends came to 6 bases. This CDR3 has 13 amino acids. The CDR3, as DNA: TGCGCCAGCAGCTCCGGGGACCAAGAGACCCAGTACTTC. Its translation is CASSSGDQETQYF.